The clone carrying this T cell receptor beta chain was counted once. The data originate from a study of blood T cell repertoires in COVID-19. Background on the study: Italy, Spain and the United States were the sources of the convalescent and acute COVID-19 samples. In each case, the material was cDNA or gDNA derived from T cells, B-cell-depleted T cells, or PBMCs.

V was cut by 1 base and J by 6 bases, with 7 bases left in between. CDR1 KGHSH and CDR2 LQKENI come from the germline V gene. The CDR3 consists of 12 residues. Authors' data handling: Estimation of nucleated cell counts was performed using reference gene primer amplification. Generated by immunoSEQ multiplex PCR, the TCRdb table keeps only in-frame clones and is missing some. V, J and clone size are those of that table, while D and trimming were read from the DNA. The table lists some 98,000 clones, 80% of them singletons. Sequencing was performed on peripheral blood. This TCR was sampled from a human donor in a cohort sampled during active COVID-19. V is TRBV18 and J is TRBJ2-7; possible D gene TRBD2, 6 bases. The CDR3 spells CASSPLEGEQYF. In nucleotides, the CDR3 is TGTGCCAGCTCACCACTGGAGGGCGAGCAGTACTTC.